This T cell receptor (beta chain) was identified during a study of human T cells and chemical hapten exposure. The overall study: Small volume differences among pooled libraries mainly caused per-sample TCR yield variation.

This clonotype showed up many times. Antigen unknown. Study-level points and caveats: Once DPC sensitization occurred, TCRs above 1 in 1000 frequency showed no change.

Time point defined: patch test 2, 6 weeks after DPC sensitization. Treatment denoted: therapeutic diphenylcyclopropenone sensitization with weekly scalp DPC. In every case, blood was obtained before the patch test was applied. The CDR3 is 15 amino acids. Germline lookup yields CDR1 MNHEY and CDR2 SVGAGI. Trimming pared 7 bases from V and 2 bases from J, leaving 17 bases between. Per the authors' pipeline: Sequenced samples showed a median of around 100,000 TCRs each, with counts running from roughly 23,000 to 700,000. TCRdb reprocessed the RACE reads via MiXCR and lists one record per CDR3 protein. The V and J calls come from TCRdb's annotation, not from the publication. The data show 330,000 or so distinct CDR3 sequences, with around 6% seen just once and 5% to 6% held by the top ten.

The receptor comes from a woman younger than 30 with alopecia areata. Some clones in this sample may be carry-over from other donors' samples. The material was whole blood, obtained in connection with sensitization to the hapten diphenylcyclopropenone (DPC). The rearrangement uses TRBV6-5 and TRBJ2-5; no reliable D call. The CDR3 nucleotides are TGTGCCAGCAAAATTTGGGGTTCCGGACAAGAGACCCAGTACTTC. Translation: CASKIWGSGQETQYF.